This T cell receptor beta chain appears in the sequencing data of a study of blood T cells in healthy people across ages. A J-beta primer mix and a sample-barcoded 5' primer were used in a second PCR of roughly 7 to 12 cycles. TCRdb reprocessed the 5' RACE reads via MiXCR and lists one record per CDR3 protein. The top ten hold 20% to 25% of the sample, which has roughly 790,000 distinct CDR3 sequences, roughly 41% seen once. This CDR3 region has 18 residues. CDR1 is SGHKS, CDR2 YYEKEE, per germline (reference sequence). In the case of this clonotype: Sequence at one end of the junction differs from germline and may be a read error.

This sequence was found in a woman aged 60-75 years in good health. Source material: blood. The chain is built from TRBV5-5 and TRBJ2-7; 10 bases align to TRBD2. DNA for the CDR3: TGTGTCAGCAGCTTGTGGGCTAGCGGGGGTGCATCCTCCTACGAGCAGTACTTC. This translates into CVSSLWASGGASSYEQYF.